These 32 T cell receptor beta chains came from one sample sequenced in a study of T cells after yellow fever vaccination. In TCRdb, the 5' RACE reads were re-called with MiXCR into one record per CDR3 protein. Of about 360,000 distinct CDR3 sequences listed, under 7.5% are singletons. The sample in question was PBMCs, obtained 5 days after the yellow fever booster vaccination. The receptors originated from a man between 25 and 39 years old who received the YFV17D yellow fever vaccine.

The table lists this clonotype with a few counts. The chain has TRBV6-5 and TRBJ2-7, with TRBD1 matching 7 bases. The CDR3 consists of 15 residues. After removal of 2 bases from V and 0 bases from J, the junction contained 4 bases not matched to a gene. CDR1 is MNHEY and CDR2 is SVGAGI in the germline V gene. CDR3 sequence: CASSYKGASSYEQYF. The DNA for the CDR3 is TGTGCCAGCAGTTACAAGGGGGCCTCCTCCTACGAGCAGTACTTC.

This clonotype was counted many times. V is TRBV7-2 and J is TRBJ2-3; D tentatively fits TRBD1 or TRBD2 (5 bases each). Germline-derived CDR1 and CDR2 are SGHTA and FQGNSA. The V and J ends lost 1 base and 9 bases respectively, with 11 bases between them. This CDR3 comprises 13 residues. The chain's CDR3 is CASSLDPGTTQYF. For the CDR3, the DNA is TGTGCCAGCAGCTTAGATCCGGGGACCACGCAGTATTTT.

This clonotype was found a few times. This chain joins TRBV12-3 or TRBV12-4 and TRBJ2-1; a possible D gene is TRBD2 (5 bases). CDR3 length: 14 amino acids. Between the trimmed V and J ends, which lost 8 bases and 6 bases, there was a span of 17 bases. The CDR3 protein is CASCLPGRGNEQFF. The CDR3 nucleotides read TGTGCCAGCTGCCTCCCGGGCCGGGGCAATGAGCAGTTCTTC.

CDR3 sequence (DNA): TGTGCCACCAGCAGAGATTCGAACAGGGGATTAGCTAACTATGGCTACACCTTC. This translates into CATSRDSNRGLANYGYTF. The chain carries TRBV15 and TRBJ1-2, with 7 positions matching TRBD1. The V and J ends lost 0 bases and 0 bases, in that order; junction bases with no gene match: 10. Germline assignment: CDR1 LNHNV and CDR2 YYDKDF (reference sequence). CDR3 length: 18 amino acids.

This clonotype was seen many times. This chain links TRBV10-3 with TRBJ2-1; TRBD1 might be the D (6 bases). CDR1 and CDR2 from the germline V gene are ENHRY and SYGVKD. The CDR3 runs to 13 residues. V shed 10 bases and J shed 5 bases, with 15 bases lying between them. The CDR3 sequence: CATRTDKDNEQFF. CDR3 DNA: TGTGCCACCCGGACAGACAAAGACAATGAGCAGTTCTTC.

V and J are TRBV7-8 and TRBJ2-7, with TRBD1 as a possible D gene (5 bases). Germline V gives CDR1 SGHVS, CDR2 FQNEAQ. V lost 3 bases, J lost 2 bases, and 14 bases lay in between. The CDR3 is made up of 15 amino acids. This CDR3 reads CASSFDRHLTYEQYF. CDR3 in DNA: TGTGCCAGCAGCTTCGACAGACACTTAACCTACGAGCAGTACTTC.

This chain connects TRBV5-4 to TRBJ2-7; D might be TRBD1 or TRBD2, each matching 5 bases. V was cut by 4 bases and J by 1 base, with 12 bases left in between. The germline V gene has CDR1 SGHNT and CDR2 YYREEE (reference sequence). The CDR3 consists of 14 residues. The CDR3 coding sequence is TGTGCCAGCAGCGCCGGGACCCATTCCTACGAGCAGTACTTC. Protein sequence: CASSAGTHSYEQYF.

This clonotype was counted between two and nine times. The chain uses TRBV7-9 and TRBJ2-5; TRBD2 aligns across 7 bases. The CDR3 extends over 13 amino acids. Germline CDR1 reads SEHNR; CDR2 reads FQNEAQ (reference sequence). Trimming cost V 7 bases and J 1 base; bases outside gene matches: 3. CDR3 region: CASTIAGQETQYF. Here the CDR3 DNA reads TGTGCCAGCACCATAGCGGGCCAAGAGACCCAGTACTTC.

This clonotype has ten or more counts. The chain recombines TRBV3-1 with TRBJ2-3, with D uncertain. The V gene's germline CDR1 is LGHDT and CDR2 YNNKEL (reference sequence). The V end was cut by 4 bases, the J end by 6 bases, with 11 bases between. The CDR3 runs 13 residues. The CDR3 nucleotides are TGTGCCAGCAGCCCTACTTTGGAGGATACGCAGTATTTT. It codes for CASSPTLEDTQYF.

In nucleotides, the CDR3 is TGCGCCAGCAGCGTTTTGGGACCCGACAATGAGCAGTTCTTC. Translation: CASSVLGPDNEQFF. The gene calls are TRBV5-1 and TRBJ2-1; D may match TRBD1 or TRBD2 (5 bases each). Germline V lookup: CDR1 SGHRS, CDR2 YFSETQ. Trimming removed 4 bases at V and 5 bases at J, with 13 bases between. The CDR3 spans 14 residues.

In its sample, this clonotype was seen a few times. The genes are TRBV5-1 and TRBJ2-4; D ambiguous. Looked up from germline, CDR1 is SGHRS and CDR2 is YFSETQ. The CDR3 is 11 residues long. V was clipped by 5 bases and J by 8 bases, with 8 bases between them. This CDR3 reads CASSSEYIQYF. CDR3 DNA sequence: TGCGCCAGCAGTTCGGAATACATTCAGTACTTC.

In this sample, this clonotype turned up a few times. The genes are TRBV12-3 or TRBV12-4 and TRBJ2-7; 8 bases line up with TRBD1. Trimming at V came to 6 bases and at J to 4 bases, leaving 5 bases not matched to a gene. The CDR3 has 13 residues. CDR3 sequence (DNA): TGTGCCAGCAGGCCACAGGGGGGATACGAGCAGTACTTC. Translation: CASRPQGGYEQYF.

This clonotype was observed many times. The chain joins TRBV5-1 to TRBJ2-1; D gene uncertain. The CDR3 is made up of 14 amino acids. Germline V gene data show CDR1 as SGHRS and CDR2 as YFSETQ. V shed 0 bases and J shed 1 base, with 5 bases lying between them. CDR3 nucleotide sequence: TGCGCCAGCAGCTTGGACCCATCCTACAATGAGCAGTTCTTC. Amino acids: CASSLDPSYNEQFF.

This clonotype came up many times. This rearrangement joins TRBV12-3 or TRBV12-4 to TRBJ2-7; D gene unclear. V lost 5 bases and J lost 2, with 10 bases in between. The CDR3 covers 13 residues. This CDR3 is CASSKTVTYEQYF. The CDR3 coding sequence is TGTGCCAGCAGTAAGACGGTTACCTACGAGCAGTACTTC.

This clonotype was observed many times. The V and J genes are TRBV5-1 and TRBJ2-1, with TRBD2 identical over 9 bases. The CDR3 is made up of 16 amino acids. CDR1 and CDR2 (germline): SGHRS, YFSETQ. J lost 6 bases, V lost 6 bases, and 13 bases had no gene match. CDR3: CASTPLVAGVGNEQFF. CDR3 nucleotide sequence: TGCGCCAGCACTCCACTTGTAGCGGGAGTGGGCAATGAGCAGTTCTTC.

Here the CDR3 DNA reads TGCAGTGCTATAGGACTAGCGGGAGTTGAGCAGTTCTTC. Translated: CSAIGLAGVEQFF. The chain has TRBV20-1 and TRBJ2-1; 13 nucleotides agree with TRBD2. The CDR3 totals 13 residues. The V and J ends lost 4 bases and 9 bases, in that order; junction bases with no gene match: 3. Germline CDR1 DFQATT, CDR2 SNEGSKA (reference sequence).

This clonotype appeared a few times. This chain uses TRBV20-1 with TRBJ2-1, with 10 bases aligning to TRBD1. Germline trimming cut 7 bases from V and 8 bases from J; bases unmatched to any gene: 8. CDR1 is DFQATT, CDR2 SNEGSKA, per germline (reference sequence). This CDR3 is built from 13 residues. The DNA for the CDR3 is TGCAGTGAAGGGGGACAGGGGTTGCATGAGCAGTTCTTC. Translated: CSEGGQGLHEQFF.

The CDR3 loop is CASKPMGQVETQYF. DNA for the CDR3: TGTGCCAGCAAACCTATGGGGCAAGTGGAGACCCAGTACTTC. The genes are TRBV28 and TRBJ2-5; possibly TRBD1 for D (5 bases). V shed 7 bases and J shed 5 bases, with 17 bases lying between them. Germline V gene lookup returns CDR1 MDHEN and CDR2 SYDVKM. CDR3 length equals 14 residues.

Concerning this clonotype itself: A read error may explain this, as a much larger clone is one base away. The CDR3 reads CSARNGNQPQHF. The CDR3 nucleotides are TGCAGTGCTAGAAATGGTAATCAGCCCCAGCATTTT. The chain links TRBV20-1 to TRBJ1-5; D is unclear. The V end lost 2 bases, the J end lost 4 bases, and 6 bases lay between the germline ends. Looked up from germline, CDR1 is DFQATT and CDR2 is SNEGSKA (reference sequence). CDR3 length equals 12 residues.

On this clonotype: It may be a read error: a sequence one base away is much more abundant. This likely comes from a read error, as the CDR3 has no conserved phenylalanine or tryptophan at its end. The chain combines TRBV5-1 with TRBJ2-1; D is possibly TRBD1 (7 bases). The V and J ends lost 6 bases and 4 bases respectively, with 17 bases between them. Germline-derived CDR1 and CDR2 are SGHRS and YFSETQ. This CDR3 spans 15 amino acids. Here the CDR3 DNA reads TGCGCCAGCATCAGGGGGGACAGACTTTACAATGAGCAGTTCTCC. Translation gives CASIRGDRLYNEQFS.

This clonotype showed up just a few times. The chain uses TRBV15 and TRBJ2-7, with 7 bases lining up with TRBD2. V dropped 3 bases and J dropped 0; count of bases not matched to a gene: 2. CDR1 is LNHNV and CDR2 is YYDKDF in the germline V gene (reference sequence). CDR3 length: 14 amino acids. The chain's CDR3 is CATSSTSDSYEQYF. CDR3 in DNA: TGTGCCACCAGCAGCACTAGCGACTCCTACGAGCAGTACTTC.

This clonotype turned up a few times. The V gene is TRBV7-3, the J gene TRBJ2-7, with 7 bases aligning to TRBD1. CDR1 is SGHTA and CDR2 is FQGTGA in the germline V gene. Trimming took 5 bases from V and 6 from J; bases not matched to a gene: 7. This CDR3 has 13 residues. The CDR3 DNA reads TGTGCCAGCAGCGGACAGGCGGTTAGCGAGCAGTACTTC. Its translation: CASSGQAVSEQYF. The full variable domain, in which reference TRBV7-3 and TRBJ2-7 provide the parts outside the CDR3, is GAGVSQTPSNKVTEKGKYVELRCDPISGHTALYWYRQSLGQGPEFLIYFQGTGAADDSGLPNDRFFAVRPEGSVSTLKIQRTERGDSAVYLCASSGQAVSEQYFGPGTRLTVT.

This clonotype was detected only a few times. This chain uses TRBV7-2 with TRBJ1-1; D ambiguous. V was cut by 2 bases and J by 2 bases, with 3 bases left in between. This CDR3 contains 12 residues. Germline V CDR1 and CDR2: SGHTA, FQGNSA. The CDR3 nucleotides are TGTGCCAGCAGCTTATTCAACACTGAAGCTTTCTTT. Protein product: CASSLFNTEAFF.

J is TRBJ1-1 and V is TRBV30; TRBD1 is a possible D gene (6 bases). This CDR3 has 14 residues. V was shortened by 2 bases and J by 0 bases, with 10 bases between the two germline ends. CDR1 and CDR2 (germline): GTSNPN, SVGIG (reference sequence). CDR3 residues: CAWSRGPMNTEAFF. CDR3 in DNA: TGTGCCTGGAGTCGGGGGCCCATGAACACTGAAGCTTTCTTT.

This clonotype was counted only a few times. This may be a read error: a much more frequent sequence differs by one nucleotide. The chain uses TRBV6-5 and TRBJ2-5; 7 bases agree with TRBD2. Trimming cost V 6 bases and J 3 bases; bases outside gene matches: 1. Germline V lookup: CDR1 MNHEY, CDR2 SVGAGI. CDR3 length: 12 residues. The CDR3 reads CASRSGKETQYF. CDR3 DNA sequence: TGTGCCAGCAGGAGCGGGAAAGAGACCCAGTACTTC.

V is TRBV10-3 and J is TRBJ2-1, with 7 positions matching TRBD2. V shed 4 bases, J shed 0 bases, and the junction held 3 bases outside the gene matches. The CDR3 spans 15 residues. Germline CDR1 ENHRY, CDR2 SYGVKD. The CDR3 loop reads CAISGGGSSYNEQFF. CDR3 sequence (DNA): TGTGCCATCAGTGGCGGCGGGAGCTCCTACAATGAGCAGTTCTTC.

This clonotype was detected ten times or more. This chain connects TRBV12-3 or TRBV12-4 to TRBJ1-3; possible D gene TRBD1, 5 bases. V was shortened by 4 bases and J by 5 bases, with 18 bases between the two germline ends. CDR3 length: 16 residues. The CDR3 here is CASSSLRDLGRNTIYF. In DNA form, the CDR3 reads TGTGCCAGCAGTTCCCTCCGGGACTTAGGCCGAAACACCATATATTTT.

This clonotype was seen only a few times. The chain has TRBV6-5 and TRBJ1-2; D gene ambiguous. This CDR3 is built from 12 residues. The ends were cut back, 0 bases at V and 2 bases at J, with 1 base in the middle. The germline gives CDR1 MNHEY, CDR2 SVGAGI. DNA for the CDR3: TGTGCCAGCAGTTACTCCAACTATGGCTACACCTTC. Its translation is CASSYSNYGYTF.

This clonotype was recorded many times. This chain connects TRBV9 to TRBJ2-2, with a possible D match to TRBD2 (5 bases). This CDR3 spans 18 amino acids. Germline V gene sequence: CDR1 SGDLS, CDR2 YYNGEE. With 0 bases removed from V and 3 bases from J, the gap between germline ends came to 18 bases. The CDR3 DNA reads TGTGCCAGCAGCGTAGGTCCCTGGGGAGAGGAGGACACCGGGGAGCTGTTTTTT. As protein: CASSVGPWGEEDTGELFF.

This clonotype was picked up a small number of times. The rearrangement uses TRBV11-2 and TRBJ2-7; TRBD2 matches at 9 bases. From germline, CDR1 is SGHAT and CDR2 FQNNGV. The CDR3 covers 13 residues. V trimming: 7 bases; J trimming: 5 bases; junction bases outside the gene matches: 6. DNA of the CDR3: TGTGCCAGCAAGGCGGGAGGGCAGGACGAGCAGTACTTC. This codes for CASKAGGQDEQYF.

The gene calls are TRBV5-1 and TRBJ2-7; 11 bases are shared with TRBD2. V shed 0 bases, J shed 3 bases, and the junction held 5 bases outside the gene matches. CDR3 length: 16 residues. CDR1 SGHRS and CDR2 YFSETQ come from the germline V gene. The CDR3 spells CASSLAGTSGNYEQYF. The DNA of the CDR3 is TGCGCCAGCAGCTTGGCTGGGACTAGCGGTAACTACGAGCAGTACTTC.

This clonotype was counted a few times. This rearrangement joins TRBV7-2 to TRBJ2-7; the match to TRBD2 covers 8 bases. Germline CDR1 reads SGHTA; CDR2 reads FQGNSA. J was trimmed by 4 bases and V by 3 bases; bases with no gene match: 11. CDR3 length equals 16 residues. This CDR3 is CASSLVGSSGLYEQYF. CDR3 coding DNA: TGTGCCAGCAGCTTGGTGGGGTCTAGCGGGCTTTACGAGCAGTACTTC.